The count of the clone carrying this T cell receptor beta chain is one. The repertoire was sequenced with immunoSEQ multiplex PCR; TCRdb's copy has only in-frame clones and lacks some. The data hold tens of thousands of clones, with 75% to 85% observed a single time. The sample originates from a study of blood T cell repertoires in COVID-19. The germline V gene encodes CDR1 LNHDA and CDR2 SQIVND (reference sequence). The CDR3 spans 13 residues. The ends were cut back, 4 bases at V and 4 bases at J, with 10 bases in the middle. The chain couples TRBV19 to TRBJ1-2; a weak D match, TRBD1 (6 bases). This receptor was identified in a woman of 80 years or more with acute or convalescent COVID-19. The sample taken for sequencing was peripheral blood. The CDR3 here is CASSRTELYGYTF. CDR3 nucleotides: TGTGCCAGTAGTAGGACAGAACTCTATGGCTACACCTTC. The full variable domain, in which reference TRBV19 and TRBJ1-2 provide the parts outside the CDR3, is DGGITQSPKYLFRKEGQNVTLSCEQNLNHDAMYWYRQDPGQGLRLIYYSQIVNDFQKGDIAEGYSVSREKKESFPLTVTSAQKNPTAFYLCASSRTELYGYTFGSGTRLTVV.